Shown below are 20 T cell receptor beta chains from a single sample sequenced in a study of cytomegalovirus exposure and HLA in healthy donors. Amplification used 60 Vbeta primers and 13 Jbeta primers. Profiling relied on immunoSEQ multiplex PCR, and the TCRdb table lists in-frame clones only, not all of them. The data show 140,000 or so clones, roughly 68% seen once. The sample taken for sequencing was PBMCs. The receptors were sampled from a man between 60 and 70 years old in good health and CMV-seronegative.

The J gene is TRBJ1-5, the V gene TRBV19; perhaps TRBD1 as D (6 bases). Germline-derived CDR1 and CDR2 are LNHDA and SQIVND (reference sequence). The CDR3 runs to 16 residues. V lost 4 bases to trimming and J lost 3 bases, with 16 bases between them. The CDR3 region is CASSKVRGGDNQPQHF. The DNA of the CDR3 is TGTGCCAGTAGTAAGGTCCGAGGGGGGGACAATCAGCCCCAGCATTTT.

J is TRBJ2-3 and V is TRBV7-2, with 12 bases identical to TRBD2. Germline V gives CDR1 SGHTA, CDR2 FQGNSA. The CDR3 runs 17 residues. Trimming removed 5 bases from V and 10 bases from J; junction bases left unmatched: 16. The CDR3 bases are TGTGCCAGCAGCGCTCAAGCGACTAGCGGGAGCTTCTACTCGCAGTATTTT. Protein product: CASSAQATSGSFYSQYF.

This clone has just one count. The chain is built from TRBV5-1 and TRBJ2-3; D is perhaps TRBD2 (5 bases). This CDR3 contains 14 residues. Per the germline V gene, CDR1 is SGHRS and CDR2 is YFSETQ. Trimming took off 0 bases at V and 4 bases at J, with 9 bases between the two ends. The chain's CDR3 is CASSLGTRADTQYF. For the CDR3, the DNA is TGCGCCAGCAGCTTGGGGACGAGGGCAGATACGCAGTATTTT.

The chain couples TRBV7-9 to TRBJ2-2; 7 bases map to TRBD1. CDR1 is SEHNR and CDR2 is FQNEAQ in the germline V gene (reference sequence). The CDR3 contains 16 residues. Unmatched junction bases numbered 7, after V lost 5 bases and J lost 1 base. The CDR3 is CASSPTGQLNTGELFF. CDR3 DNA sequence: TGTGCCAGCAGCCCCACGGGACAGCTGAACACCGGGGAGCTGTTTTTT. Filled out from reference TRBV7-9 and TRBJ2-2, the complete variable domain reads DTGVSQNPRHKITKRGQNVTFRCDPISEHNRLYWYRQTLGQGPEFLTYFQNEAQLEKSRLLSDRFSAERPKGSFSTLEIQRTEQGDSAMYLCASSPTGQLNTGELFFGEGSRLTVL.

The chain carries TRBV6-5 and TRBJ2-7; 9 nucleotides match TRBD2. The germline CDR1 and CDR2 sequences are MNHEY and SVGAGI. The V segment lost 0 bases and the J segment 7 bases; nucleotides outside the gene matches: 10. The CDR3 has 16 residues. CDR3 bases: TGTGCCAGCAGTTACTCGCCGCTAGCGGGGACCTGGGAGCAGTACTTC. Translation gives CASSYSPLAGTWEQYF.

This clone was seen only a few times. This chain joins TRBV15 and TRBJ2-2; no clear D. V gave up 0 bases and J gave up 10 bases, with 9 bases separating them. The length of the CDR3 is 13 residues. Per germline, CDR1 LNHNV and CDR2 YYDKDF (reference sequence). CDR3 coding DNA: TGTGCCACCAGCAGAGATCGAGCTCAGGAGCTGTTTTTT. The encoded protein is CATSRDRAQELFF.

The chain recombines TRBV30 with TRBJ1-1; a weak D match, TRBD1 (5 bases). Germline V CDR1 and CDR2: GTSNPN, SVGIG (reference sequence). The CDR3 contains 13 residues. Trimming took 7 bases from V and 1 from J, leaving 13 bases between them. The CDR3, as DNA: TGTGCCTTGGGTGGGGGGACGAACACTGAAGCTTTCTTT. It specifies CALGGGTNTEAFF.

This chain uses TRBV5-4 with TRBJ2-7, with D possibly being TRBD2 (6 bases). V was pared by 4 bases and J by 1 base, with 15 bases between. CDR1 and CDR2 (germline): SGHNT, YYREEE (reference sequence). This CDR3 is 15 amino acids long. This CDR3 reads CASSNPGTLSYEQYF. For the CDR3, the DNA is TGTGCCAGCAGCAACCCCGGGACTTTATCCTACGAGCAGTACTTC.

This chain joins TRBV30 and TRBJ1-1, with TRBD1 identical over 7 bases. After removal of 4 bases from V and 0 bases from J, the junction contained 2 bases not matched to a gene. Germline assignment: CDR1 GTSNPN and CDR2 SVGIG (reference sequence). The CDR3 is 13 amino acids. This CDR3 is CAWNRGLNTEAFF. For the CDR3, the DNA is TGTGCCTGGAACAGGGGCTTGAACACTGAAGCTTTCTTT.

J is TRBJ1-2 and V is TRBV18; 7 bases match TRBD1. The CDR3 length is 17 residues. V lost 2 bases and J lost 4; bases outside the gene matches: 13. The germline gives CDR1 KGHSH, CDR2 LQKENI. The CDR3 bases are TGTGCCAGCTCACCATATCCTCAGCCGACAGGGAGCTATGGCTACACCTTC. Protein product: CASSPYPQPTGSYGYTF.

The chain links TRBV7-9 to TRBJ1-4; 7 bases line up with TRBD1. V was pared by 6 bases and J by 4 bases, with 5 bases of the junction left unmatched. The CDR3 loop spans 14 amino acids. Germline-derived CDR1 and CDR2 are SEHNR and FQNEAQ (reference sequence). CDR3 sequence (DNA): TGTGCCAGCAGGTTACAGGGGATTAATGAAAAACTGTTTTTT. It translates to CASRLQGINEKLFF.

The J gene is TRBJ1-4, the V gene TRBV19; D remains ambiguous. V lost 4 bases to trimming and J lost 7 bases, with 7 bases between them. From germline, CDR1 is LNHDA and CDR2 SQIVND (reference sequence). This CDR3 is 12 amino acids long. CDR3 DNA: TGTGCCAGTAGTAGCGGGAGTGAAAAACTGTTTTTT. This codes for CASSSGSEKLFF.

The chain employs TRBV19 and TRBJ1-2, with TRBD1 identical over 10 bases. Germline CDR1 LNHDA, CDR2 SQIVND (reference sequence). The CDR3 covers 13 residues. V lost 10 bases, J lost 5 bases, and 7 bases stayed unmatched. CDR3 loop: CATSGTGVYGYTF. The DNA for the CDR3 is TGTGCCACCTCCGGGACAGGGGTTTATGGCTACACCTTC.

The V gene is TRBV5-1, the J gene TRBJ2-7; 8 bases agree with TRBD1. Germline V gives CDR1 SGHRS, CDR2 YFSETQ. The CDR3 length is 15 residues. With V trimmed by 4 bases and J by 4 bases, 10 bases remained unmatched. The CDR3 protein is CASSPNPGQGYEQYF. The CDR3 nucleotides are TGCGCCAGCAGCCCGAATCCCGGACAGGGTTACGAGCAGTACTTC.

The rearrangement uses TRBV7-9 and TRBJ1-3; weak D call: TRBD1 (6 bases). V was cut by 5 bases and J by 3 bases, with 23 bases left in between. The germline CDR1 and CDR2 sequences are SEHNR and FQNEAQ (reference sequence). This CDR3 is built from 18 residues. The CDR3 here is CASSLTNLRTGFGNTIYF. CDR3 in DNA: TGTGCCAGCAGCCTCACCAACCTAAGAACAGGGTTTGGAAACACCATATATTTT. Together with reference TRBV7-9 and TRBJ1-3, the CDR3 gives the full variable domain: DTGVSQNPRHKITKRGQNVTFRCDPISEHNRLYWYRQTLGQGPEFLTYFQNEAQLEKSRLLSDRFSAERPKGSFSTLEIQRTEQGDSAMYLCASSLTNLRTGFGNTIYFGEGSWLTVV.

J is TRBJ2-5 and V is TRBV30; possibly TRBD2 for D (7 bases). Trimming left V 0 bases short and J 5 bases short, with 16 bases between. This CDR3 contains 15 residues. From germline, CDR1 is GTSNPN and CDR2 SVGIG (reference sequence). The CDR3 loop is CAWSVRRGARETQYF. The CDR3 DNA reads as TGTGCCTGGAGTGTACGACGGGGGGCGAGGGAGACCCAGTACTTC.

Only a few counts were recorded for this clone. The same CDR3 is also encoded by other DNA sequences in this sample. This chain connects TRBV5-4 to TRBJ2-7, with D possibly being TRBD1 (6 bases). The germline gives CDR1 SGHNT, CDR2 YYREEE (reference sequence). The length of the CDR3 is 14 residues. The V end lost 0 bases, the J end lost 1 base, and 8 bases lay between the germline ends. In DNA form, the CDR3 reads TGTGCCAGCAGCTTGGGACAGGATTCCTACGAGCAGTACTTC. Its translation is CASSLGQDSYEQYF.

V gene TRBV11-1 combines with J gene TRBJ2-3, with 7 bases matching TRBD1. The junction had 0 bases not matched to a gene; V was cut back by 1 base and J by 5 bases. The CDR3 runs 13 residues. Germline loops: CDR1 SGHAT, CDR2 FQDESV (reference sequence). The DNA of the CDR3 is TGTGCCAGCAGCTTAGACAGGGGAGATACGCAGTATTTT. Its translation is CASSLDRGDTQYF. The full variable domain, with the rest looked up from reference TRBV11-1 and TRBJ2-3, is EAEVAQSPRYKITEKSQAVAFWCDPISGHATLYWYRQILGQGPELLVQFQDESVVDDSQLPKDRFSAERLKGVDSTLKIQPAELGDSAMYLCASSLDRGDTQYFGPGTRLTVL.

V is TRBV7-2 and J is TRBJ2-3, with 8 bases aligning to TRBD2. The CDR3 spans 15 residues. Unmatched junction bases numbered 12, after V lost 8 bases and J lost 5 bases. Germline V gene sequence: CDR1 SGHTA, CDR2 FQGNSA. DNA for the CDR3: TGTGCCAGCTTATTTCAGCGGGAGTTTAGAGATACGCAGTATTTT. Protein product: CASLFQREFRDTQYF.

This chain connects TRBV9 to TRBJ2-5; 7 bases are a match to TRBD2. The J call may not be correct, given that the DNA end is closer to TRBJ2-7. The CDR3 sequence is 16 residues long. Germline CDR1 SGDLS, CDR2 YYNGEE. The CDR3, as DNA: TGTGCCAGCAGCGTAGGAATGGGGGGGGTTTCCTACGAGCAGTACTTC. This translates into CASSVGMGGVSYEQYF.